This TCR beta chain was retrieved from a study of CD8 T cells in Susac syndrome. Reverse transcription of about 0.5 to 1 ug RNA used random hexamers. MiXCR was run by TCRdb on the immunoSEQ multiplex PCR reads, yielding one entry per CDR3 protein. The sample lists around 150,000 distinct CDR3 sequences, just under 95% occurring once. This CDR3 spans 15 amino acids. Germline V gene sequence: CDR1 SGHVS, CDR2 FQNEAQ. V shed 5 bases and J 2 bases; nucleotides not matched to a gene: 5. This clonotype occurred once. This TCR came from a human donor with Susac syndrome. What was sequenced was CD4+ T cells from PBMCs. The chain uses TRBV7-8 and TRBJ2-1, with 8 positions matching TRBD1. CDR3 residues: CASSRRQGTYNEQFF. In nucleotides, the CDR3 is TGTGCCAGCAGCAGACGACAGGGGACCTACAATGAGCAGTTCTTC.